These 26 T cell receptor beta chains originate from one sample sequenced in a study of shared clonotypes between healthy human individuals. Clones were sequenced by immunoSEQ multiplex PCR, and TCRdb holds only the in-frame ones, with some missing. The sample records approximately 1.5 million clones, under 99% being singletons. Sequenced material: naive CD4+ T cells sorted from blood. As to subset: CD45RA+ positively selected. These receptors were obtained from a man under 40 in good health.

The chain combines TRBV5-6 with TRBJ2-7; D is unclear. V lost 1 base, J lost 3 bases, and 8 bases lay in between. Germline V gives CDR1 SGHDT, CDR2 YYEEEE. The CDR3 totals 13 residues. CDR3 nucleotides: TGTGCCAGCAGCTTGATAGGGAACTACGAGCAGTACTTC. The encoded protein is CASSLIGNYEQYF.

This clone was counted once. J is TRBJ2-5 and V is TRBV5-4; tentative D call: TRBD1 (5 bases). This CDR3 has 14 residues. V was clipped by 0 bases and J by 5 bases, with 11 bases between them. Germline V gene data show CDR1 as SGHNT and CDR2 as YYREEE (reference sequence). CDR3 nucleotides: TGTGCCAGCAGCTTGGGACAGCCAACGGAGACCCAGTACTTC. Translation gives CASSLGQPTETQYF.

This chain uses TRBV29-1 with TRBJ2-1; 9 nucleotides line up with TRBD2. Germline values: CDR1 SQVTM, CDR2 ANQGSEA. CDR3 length equals 12 residues. Trimming cost V 4 bases and J 12 bases; bases outside gene matches: 7. CDR3 loop: CSVGVAGGTQFF. CDR3 in DNA: TGCAGCGTTGGCGTGGCGGGAGGGACGCAGTTCTTC.

The rearrangement uses TRBV10-3 and TRBJ2-7; a weak D match, TRBD2 (6 bases). This CDR3 has 13 amino acids. Trimming left V 0 bases short and J 7 bases short, with 10 bases between. Germline CDR1 is ENHRY and CDR2 is SYGVKD. The CDR3 region is CAISESWGTEQYF. The DNA of the CDR3 is TGTGCCATCAGTGAGTCGTGGGGGACTGAGCAGTACTTC.

V and J are TRBV18 and TRBJ2-2, with 7 bases fitting TRBD2. V was clipped by 3 bases and J by 2 bases; unmatched bases: 12. CDR3 length equals 18 residues. Germline lookup yields CDR1 KGHSH and CDR2 LQKENI. CDR3 region: CASSPGALAAINTGELFF. The CDR3 DNA reads as TGTGCCAGCTCACCGGGAGCTCTAGCGGCAATTAACACCGGGGAGCTGTTTTTT.

CDR3 nucleotides: TGTGCCAGCAGTTTATCAGAATACGAGCAGTACTTC. Its translation: CASSLSEYEQYF. The gene calls are TRBV28 and TRBJ2-7; D unclear. The CDR3 covers 12 residues. V lost 1 base to trimming and J lost 4 bases, with 5 bases between them. CDR1 and CDR2 (germline): MDHEN, SYDVKM.

The chain joins TRBV2 to TRBJ2-3; maybe TRBD2 (5 bases). The germline gives CDR1 SNHLY, CDR2 FYNNEI. The CDR3 totals 13 residues. V shed 6 bases and J shed 3 bases, with 10 bases lying between them. This CDR3 is CASRQRITDTQYF. In DNA form, the CDR3 reads TGTGCCAGCAGGCAGCGGATAACAGATACGCAGTATTTT.

The chain has TRBV5-1 and TRBJ2-7; TRBD1 agrees at 7 bases. Unmatched junction bases numbered 6, after V lost 3 bases and J lost 6 bases. The V gene's germline CDR1 is SGHRS and CDR2 YFSETQ. This CDR3 comprises 13 residues. CDR3 nucleotide sequence: TGCGCCAGCAGCTCGACAGGGATAAGCGAGCAGTACTTC. This encodes CASSSTGISEQYF.

This chain connects TRBV11-2 to TRBJ2-3; the D is unclear. Trimming cost V 3 bases and J 1 base, with 8 bases left between them. CDR1 is SGHAT and CDR2 is FQNNGV in the germline V gene. This CDR3 comprises 14 residues. The CDR3 spells CASSFVRRTDTQYF. DNA of the CDR3: TGTGCCAGCAGCTTCGTCCGTCGCACAGATACGCAGTATTTT. Full variable domain (outside the CDR3, taken from reference TRBV11-2 and TRBJ2-3): EAGVAQSPRYKIIEKRQSVAFWCNPISGHATLYWYQQILGQGPKLLIQFQNNGVVDDSQLPKDRFSAERLKGVDSTLKIQPAKLEDSAVYLCASSFVRRTDTQYFGPGTRLTVL.

The J gene is TRBJ2-1, the V gene TRBV4-3; D possibly uses TRBD1 or TRBD2 (5 bases each). Trimming pared 2 bases from V and 9 bases from J, leaving 17 bases between. Per germline, CDR1 LGHNA and CDR2 YSLEER. CDR3 length: 15 amino acids. CDR3 region: CASSQSLLWDLEQFF. The DNA of the CDR3 is TGCGCCAGCAGCCAATCTCTGTTATGGGACCTTGAGCAGTTCTTC.

The chain carries TRBV9 and TRBJ2-2; D is unclear. V lost 0 bases to trimming and J lost 6 bases, with 9 bases between them. Looked up from germline, CDR1 is SGDLS and CDR2 is YYNGEE. The CDR3 covers 14 residues. CDR3: CASSVVYHAGELFF. The CDR3 DNA is TGTGCCAGCAGCGTAGTATATCACGCCGGGGAGCTGTTTTTT.

This clone appeared once. The gene calls are TRBV18 and TRBJ2-6; 8 positions agree with TRBD1. From germline, CDR1 is KGHSH and CDR2 LQKENI. The CDR3 is 18 residues long. J was trimmed by 0 bases and V by 3 bases; bases with no gene match: 7. The CDR3 DNA sequence: TGTGCCAGCTCACCGCGGGACAGGATCCTCTCTGGGGCCAACGTCCTGACTTTC. Residues: CASSPRDRILSGANVLTF.

The CDR3 sequence is CASSFFPGQGWGYEQYF. For the CDR3, the DNA is TGTGCCAGCAGCTTTTTTCCGGGACAGGGCTGGGGCTACGAGCAGTACTTC. The chain links TRBV5-4 to TRBJ2-7, with 9 bases fitting TRBD1. The ends lost 2 bases at V and 3 bases at J; junction bases unmatched: 12. Per the germline V gene, CDR1 is SGHNT and CDR2 is YYREEE (reference sequence). This CDR3 has 17 amino acids.

The chain's CDR3 is CASSLVSNQPQHF. In DNA, the CDR3 is TGCGCCAGCAGCTTGGTAAGCAATCAGCCCCAGCATTTT. V usage is TRBV5-1 and J usage is TRBJ1-5; D unresolved. Germline CDR1 reads SGHRS; CDR2 reads YFSETQ. Trimming cost V 0 bases and J 1 base, with 2 bases left between them. This CDR3 contains 13 residues. Based on the CDR3 plus reference TRBV5-1 and TRBJ1-5, the full variable domain is KAGVTQTPRYLIKTRGQQVTLSCSPISGHRSVSWYQQTPGQGLQFLFEYFSETQRNKGNFPGRFSGRQFSNSRSEMNVSTLELGDSALYLCASSLVSNQPQHFGDGTRLSIL.

This rearrangement joins TRBV19 to TRBJ2-5; D is perhaps TRBD1 (6 bases). V lost 1 base to trimming and J lost 8 bases, with 14 bases between them. Germline CDR1 is LNHDA and CDR2 is SQIVND (reference sequence). CDR3 size: 14 residues. The CDR3 loop reads CASSIGQASGTQYF. The CDR3 nucleotides read TGTGCCAGTAGTATAGGACAGGCGAGCGGTACCCAGTACTTC.

About this clone itself: Other nucleotide sequences from this sample produce the same CDR3. The chain joins TRBV5-6 to TRBJ2-1; D perhaps matches TRBD1 (6 bases). CDR1 and CDR2 (germline): SGHDT, YYEEEE. The CDR3 runs 12 residues. Trimming removed 5 bases at V and 7 bases at J, with 10 bases between. CDR3 protein: CASSPGVNEQFF. DNA of the CDR3: TGTGCCAGCAGTCCAGGGGTAAATGAGCAGTTCTTC.

The V gene is TRBV6-6, the J gene TRBJ2-6; D might be TRBD1 or TRBD2, each matching 5 bases. Deletions cut 6 bases from V and 4 bases from J, with 13 bases between. The germline V gene has CDR1 MNHNY and CDR2 SVGAGI (reference sequence). CDR3 length: 15 residues. CDR3 DNA sequence: TGTGCCAGCAGCAATACGGGGACCGGGGCCAACGTCCTGACTTTC. It translates to CASSNTGTGANVLTF.

Written as DNA, the CDR3 is TGTGCCAGCAGCTTAGGAGGGACGGTAAGCGAGCAGTACTTC. It specifies CASSLGGTVSEQYF. The chain combines TRBV7-6 with TRBJ2-7; D might be TRBD1 or TRBD2, each matching 5 bases. V shed 1 base and J shed 6 bases, with 13 bases lying between them. The germline gives CDR1 SGHVS, CDR2 FNYEAQ. CDR3 length: 14 residues. The entire variable domain, with the rest obtained from reference TRBV7-6 and TRBJ2-7, is as follows: GAGVSQSPRYKVTKRGQDVALRCDPISGHVSLYWYRQALGQGPEFLTYFNYEAQQDKSGLPNDRFSAERPEGSISTLTIQRTEQRDSAMYRCASSLGGTVSEQYFGPGTRLTVT.

V gene TRBV2 combines with J gene TRBJ2-3; TRBD1 is a possible D gene (6 bases). Germline assignment: CDR1 SNHLY and CDR2 FYNNEI. V lost 8 bases and J 6 bases, leaving 15 bases between the germline ends. This CDR3 is built from 13 residues. CDR3 nucleotides: TGTGCCAGCGGGGAACAGGGTCCGGATACGCAGTATTTT. Translation: CASGEQGPDTQYF.

The chain has TRBV6-6 and TRBJ2-7; D is ambiguous. The CDR3 runs 12 residues. V dropped 4 bases and J dropped 3 bases, with 7 bases sitting between them. Per the germline V gene, CDR1 is MNHNY and CDR2 is SVGAGI (reference sequence). The CDR3 loop is CASSSGFYEQYF. CDR3 in DNA: TGTGCCAGCAGTTCCGGGTTCTACGAGCAGTACTTC.

The chain carries TRBV20-1 and TRBJ2-2; no reliable D call. With 4 bases removed from V and 4 bases from J, the gap between germline ends came to 4 bases. Germline V CDR1 and CDR2: DFQATT, SNEGSKA (reference sequence). The CDR3 is 11 residues long. The CDR3 region is CSAMSTGELFF. The CDR3 DNA follows: TGCAGTGCTATGAGCACCGGGGAGCTGTTTTTT.

DNA of the CDR3: TGTGCCCGTTCTCTAGCCACCACAGATACGCAGTATTTT. It encodes CARSLATTDTQYF. The chain links TRBV30 to TRBJ2-3; possible D gene TRBD2, 5 bases. The CDR3 sequence is 13 residues long. Trimming took off 8 bases at V and 2 bases at J, with 14 bases between the two ends. In germline, CDR1 is GTSNPN, CDR2 SVGIG (reference sequence).

The chain has TRBV29-1 and TRBJ1-2; no clear D. CDR3 length: 17 amino acids. V lost 0 bases to trimming and J lost 2 bases, with 19 bases between them. Per the germline V gene, CDR1 is SQVTM and CDR2 is ANQGSEA. CDR3 protein: CSVEDQELDFGNYGYTF. In DNA form, the CDR3 reads TGCAGCGTTGAAGATCAGGAACTAGACTTCGGGAACTATGGCTACACCTTC.

This chain connects TRBV11-2 to TRBJ1-2; D remains unclear. V shed 1 base and J shed 7 bases, with 4 bases lying between them. The CDR3 totals 11 residues. Germline V CDR1 and CDR2: SGHAT, FQNNGV. The CDR3 DNA follows: TGTGCCAGCAGCTTAGGGTTTGGCTACACCTTC. It specifies CASSLGFGYTF.

The chain recombines TRBV7-2 with TRBJ1-1; D is unresolved. The CDR3 covers 15 residues. Trimming removed 1 base at V and 1 base at J, with 10 bases between. CDR1 SGHTA and CDR2 FQGNSA come from the germline V gene. The CDR3 spells CASSLGGIANTEAFF. CDR3 DNA sequence: TGTGCCAGCAGCTTAGGAGGGATAGCGAACACTGAAGCTTTCTTT.

The chain combines TRBV29-1 with TRBJ2-7; 9 bases match TRBD2. The CDR3 runs to 14 residues. The J segment lost 2 bases and the V segment lost 6 bases, leaving 8 bases of the junction unmatched. Germline CDR1 reads SQVTM; CDR2 reads ANQGSEA. The CDR3 sequence: CSVLLLAGTYEQYF. The CDR3 DNA is TGCAGCGTCCTACTCCTAGCGGGAACCTACGAGCAGTACTTC.